Given below is one T cell receptor (beta chain) in context. The data stem from a study of T cells in Graves' hyperthyroidism and ophthalmopathy. Pregnant or lactating patients were excluded, as were those with uncontrolled infection or other autoimmune disease. RNA transcripts served as the template for amplifying TCR beta CDR3 regions. HTBI primers were the set used in a first-round RT-PCR of the TCR CDR3. TCRdb analysed the multiplex PCR reads with MiXCR anew, one entry per CDR3 protein. The table lists approximately 250,000 distinct CDR3 sequences, approximately 24% of them singletons. The receptor was derived from a woman aged 40 to 49 with Graves' ophthalmopathy. Sequenced: blood.

The CDR3 here is CASSQEEGVVKETQYF. In DNA form, the CDR3 reads TGTGCCAGCAGCCAAGAGGAGGGGGTGGTCAAAGAGACCCAGTACTTC. V and J are TRBV6-1 and TRBJ2-5; D is perhaps TRBD1 or TRBD2 (6 bases each). The V and J ends lost 6 bases and 3 bases respectively, with 20 bases between them. The germline CDR1 and CDR2 sequences are MNHNS and SASEGT. CDR3 length: 16 amino acids.